The T cell receptor (beta chain) described here comes from a study of CD8 T cells in ankylosing spondylitis. Trimming cost V 3 bases and J 4 bases, with 9 bases left between them. This CDR3 has 13 amino acids. Germline V gives CDR1 SQVTM, CDR2 ANQGSEA. Regarding the study as a whole: Reactive arthritis synovial fluid and blood previously showed some of these motif variants. What appeared characteristic of ankylosing spondylitis blood was a TCR beta motif of several highly homologous variants. Enrichment of disease-linked clones was reportedly significant in matched ankylosing spondylitis synovial fluid.

This clonotype was seen a handful of times. Its antigen remains unknown. Using quantitative 5'-RACE with molecular barcodes, the authors made TCR beta libraries. TCRdb itself ran the 5' RACE reads through MiXCR, one entry per CDR3 protein. This table has roughly 230,000 distinct CDR3 sequences, 18% appearing once. The sequenced sample was blood, either unsorted or a sorted T cell fraction (not recorded which). V gene TRBV29-1 combines with J gene TRBJ2-2; D not certain. The TCR sequence derives from a male donor with ankylosing spondylitis or in good health (not recorded which). The CDR3 region is CSVEPSLTGELFF. Written as DNA, the CDR3 is TGCAGCGTTGAGCCCAGCCTCACCGGGGAGCTGTTTTTT.